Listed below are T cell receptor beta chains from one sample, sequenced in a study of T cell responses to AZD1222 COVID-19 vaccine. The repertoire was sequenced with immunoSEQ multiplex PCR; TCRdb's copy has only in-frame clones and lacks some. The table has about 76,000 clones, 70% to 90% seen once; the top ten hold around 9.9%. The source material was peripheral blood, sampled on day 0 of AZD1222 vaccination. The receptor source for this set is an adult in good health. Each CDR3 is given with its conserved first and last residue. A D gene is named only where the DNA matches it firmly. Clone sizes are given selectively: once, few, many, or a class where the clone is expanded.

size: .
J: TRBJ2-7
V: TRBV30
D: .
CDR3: CAWSVGRSSYEQYF
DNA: TGTGCCTGGAGTGTGGGGAGAAGTAGCTACGAGCAGTACTTC

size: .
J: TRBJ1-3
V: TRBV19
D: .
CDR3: CASSNAAYRVGGNTIYF
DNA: TGTGCCAGTAGTAACGCCGCCTACAGGGTCGGTGGAAACACCATATATTTT

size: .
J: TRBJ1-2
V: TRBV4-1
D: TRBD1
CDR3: CASSLGQGNYGYTF
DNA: TGCGCCAGCAGCTTGGGACAGGGGAACTATGGCTACACCTTC

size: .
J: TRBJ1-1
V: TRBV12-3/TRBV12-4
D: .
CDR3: CASTLGRGEAFF
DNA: TGTGCCAGCACCCTGGGACGTGGTGAAGCTTTCTTT

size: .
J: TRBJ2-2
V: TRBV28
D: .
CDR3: CASSLRWTGELFF
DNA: TGTGCCAGCAGTTTAAGGTGGACCGGGGAGCTGTTTTTT

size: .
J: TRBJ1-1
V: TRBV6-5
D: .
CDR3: CASRRDYMNTEAFF
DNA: TGTGCCAGCAGGAGGGACTATATGAACACTGAAGCTTTCTTT

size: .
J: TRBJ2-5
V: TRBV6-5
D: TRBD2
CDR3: CATRTSGSHLGTQYF
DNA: TGTGCCACCCGGACTAGCGGGAGTCACCTGGGGACCCAGTACTTC

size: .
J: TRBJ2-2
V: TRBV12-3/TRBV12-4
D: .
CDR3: CASSPQTGELFF
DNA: TGTGCCAGCAGTCCCCAAACCGGGGAGCTGTTTTTT

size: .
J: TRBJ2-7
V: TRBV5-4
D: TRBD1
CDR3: CASSFQGAYEQYF
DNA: TGTGCCAGCAGCTTTCAGGGGGCTTACGAGCAGTACTTC

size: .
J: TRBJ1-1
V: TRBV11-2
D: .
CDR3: CASERTANTEAFF
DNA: TGTGCCAGCGAGCGGACGGCGAACACTGAAGCTTTCTTT

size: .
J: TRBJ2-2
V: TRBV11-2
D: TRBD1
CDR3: CASTLGQGTGELFF
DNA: TGTGCCAGCACCCTCGGACAGGGCACCGGGGAGCTGTTTTTT

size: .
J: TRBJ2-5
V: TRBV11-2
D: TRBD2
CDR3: CASSLGRTSGRARETQYF
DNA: TGTGCCAGCAGCTTAGGGAGGACTAGCGGGAGGGCCCGGGAGACCCAGTACTTC

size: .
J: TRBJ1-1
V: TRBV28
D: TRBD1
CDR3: CASSLGTALGRNTEAFF
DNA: TGTGCCAGCAGTCTCGGGACAGCCCTCGGGAGGAACACTGAAGCTTTCTTT

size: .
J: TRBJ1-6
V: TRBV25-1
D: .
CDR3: CASSEWGGDVSPLHF
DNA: TGTGCCAGCAGTGAATGGGGAGGGGACGTTTCACCCCTCCACTTT

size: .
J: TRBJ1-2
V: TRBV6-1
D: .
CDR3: CASSERVGGAIIYGYTF
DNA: TGTGCCAGCAGTGAAAGGGTTGGGGGGGCGATCATCTATGGCTACACCTTC

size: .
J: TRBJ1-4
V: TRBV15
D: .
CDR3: CATSSRPEKLFF
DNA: TGTGCCACCAGCAGCCGGCCCGAAAAACTGTTTTTT

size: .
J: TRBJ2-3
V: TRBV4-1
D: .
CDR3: CASSQDRNTDTQYF
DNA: TGCGCCAGCAGCCAAGACAGGAACACAGATACGCAGTATTTT

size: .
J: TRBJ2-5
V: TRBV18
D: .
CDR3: CASSPPAGWGTQYF
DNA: TGTGCCAGCTCACCTCCCGCCGGGTGGGGGACCCAGTACTTC

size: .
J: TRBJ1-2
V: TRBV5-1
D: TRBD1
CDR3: CASSPGQGNYGYTF
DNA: TGCGCCAGCAGCCCGGGACAGGGTAACTATGGCTACACCTTC

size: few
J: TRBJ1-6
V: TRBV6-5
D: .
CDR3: CASSYSRGSPLHF
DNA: TGTGCCAGCAGTTACTCAAGGGGTTCACCCCTCCACTTT

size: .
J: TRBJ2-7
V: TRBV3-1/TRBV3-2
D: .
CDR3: CASSQTDEDYEQYF
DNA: TGTGCCAGCAGCCAAACCGACGAGGACTACGAGCAGTACTTC

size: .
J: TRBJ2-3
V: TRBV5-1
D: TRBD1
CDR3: CASSVGDRRSDTQYF
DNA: TGCGCCAGCAGCGTTGGGGACAGGCGATCCGATACGCAGTATTTT

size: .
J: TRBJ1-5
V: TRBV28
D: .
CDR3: CAHGSSNQPQHF
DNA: TGTGCCCATGGCAGTAGCAATCAGCCCCAGCATTTT

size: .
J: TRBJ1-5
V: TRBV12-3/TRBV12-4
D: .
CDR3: CASRQQGPQPQHF
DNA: TGTGCCAGCAGACAACAGGGTCCCCAGCCCCAGCATTTT

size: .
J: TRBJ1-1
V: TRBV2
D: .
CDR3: CASSWVRTEAFF
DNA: TGTGCCAGCAGTTGGGTCCGCACTGAAGCTTTCTTT

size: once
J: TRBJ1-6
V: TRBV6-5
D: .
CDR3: CASSPVVNSPLHF
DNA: TGTGCCAGCTCTCCGGTCGTTAATTCACCCCTCCACTTT

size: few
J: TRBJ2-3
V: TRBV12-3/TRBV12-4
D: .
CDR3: CASRRDGDTQYF
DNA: TGTGCCAGCAGGCGAGACGGTGATACGCAGTATTTT

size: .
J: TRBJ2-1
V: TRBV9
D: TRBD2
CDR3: CASSFTGTSGGEEQFF
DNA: TGTGCCAGCAGCTTCACCGGGACTAGCGGGGGGGAGGAGCAGTTCTTC

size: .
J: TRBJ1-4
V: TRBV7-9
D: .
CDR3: CASSSTPGHSSLTNEKLFF
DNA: TGTGCCAGCAGCTCTACCCCGGGACATAGCTCACTAACCAATGAAAAACTGTTTTTT

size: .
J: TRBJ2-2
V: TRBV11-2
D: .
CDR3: CASSLDGGGELFF
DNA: TGTGCCAGCAGCTTAGATGGAGGCGGGGAGCTGTTTTTT

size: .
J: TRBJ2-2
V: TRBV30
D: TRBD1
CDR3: CAWSALRDRAAGELFF
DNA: TGTGCCTGGAGTGCCCTTCGGGACAGGGCGGCCGGGGAGCTGTTTTTT

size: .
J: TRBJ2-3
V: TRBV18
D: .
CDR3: CASSPQTDTQYF
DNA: TGTGCCAGCTCACCCCAAACAGATACGCAGTATTTT

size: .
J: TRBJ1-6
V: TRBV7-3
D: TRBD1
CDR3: CASSRQGQGESPLHF
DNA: TGTGCCAGCAGCCGACAGGGGCAGGGGGAATCACCCCTCCACTTT

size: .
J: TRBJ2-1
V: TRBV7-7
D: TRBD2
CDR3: CASSLSSGGYNEQFF
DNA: TGTGCCAGCAGCTTAAGCAGCGGGGGGTATAATGAGCAGTTCTTC

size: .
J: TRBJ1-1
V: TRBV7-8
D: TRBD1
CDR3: CASTANRGNTEAFF
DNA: TGTGCCAGCACCGCCAACAGGGGAAACACTGAAGCTTTCTTT

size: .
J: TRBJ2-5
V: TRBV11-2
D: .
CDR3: CASTPGEAWKTQYF
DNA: TGTGCCAGCACCCCCGGGGAGGCCTGGAAGACCCAGTACTTC

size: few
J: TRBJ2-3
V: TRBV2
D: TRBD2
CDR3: CASSDFQGLVWGDTQYF
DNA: TGTGCCAGCAGTGATTTTCAGGGACTAGTGTGGGGAGATACGCAGTATTTT

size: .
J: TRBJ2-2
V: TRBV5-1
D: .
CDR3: CASSGGQLANTGELFF
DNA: TGCGCCAGCAGCGGGGGACAACTCGCGAACACCGGGGAGCTGTTTTTT

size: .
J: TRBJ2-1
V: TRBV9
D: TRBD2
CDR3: CASSAKRGIYNEQFF
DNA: TGTGCCAGCAGCGCGAAGCGGGGTATCTACAATGAGCAGTTCTTC

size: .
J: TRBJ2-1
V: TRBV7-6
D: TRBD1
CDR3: CASSLAPTGNNEQFF
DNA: TGTGCCAGCAGCTTAGCCCCGACAGGGAACAATGAGCAGTTCTTC

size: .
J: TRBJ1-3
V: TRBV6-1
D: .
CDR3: CASSEEGGLGNTIYF
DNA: TGTGCCAGCAGTGAAGAAGGGGGGCTTGGAAACACCATATATTTT

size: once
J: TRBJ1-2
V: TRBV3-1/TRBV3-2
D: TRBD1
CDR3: CASRGDSNYGYTF
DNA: TGTGCCAGCAGGGGGGACAGTAACTATGGCTACACCTTC

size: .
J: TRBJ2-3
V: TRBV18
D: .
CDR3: CASSPLDGLKGDTQYF
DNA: TGTGCCAGCTCACCACTGGACGGGCTCAAAGGGGATACGCAGTATTTT

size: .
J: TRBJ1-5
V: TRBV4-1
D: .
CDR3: CASSAYMGGGQPQHF
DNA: TGCGCCAGCAGCGCATATATGGGGGGCGGTCAGCCCCAGCATTTT

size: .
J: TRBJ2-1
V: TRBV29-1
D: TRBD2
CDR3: CSVEGSGSRYNEQFF
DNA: TGCAGCGTTGAAGGGAGCGGGAGTAGGTACAATGAGCAGTTCTTC

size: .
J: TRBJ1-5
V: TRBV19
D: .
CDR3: CASSPRTDNQPQHF
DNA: TGTGCCAGTAGTCCCCGGACAGACAATCAGCCCCAGCATTTT

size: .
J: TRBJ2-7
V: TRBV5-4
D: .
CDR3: CASIPEIGRSGEQYF
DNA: TGTGCCAGCATCCCGGAGATAGGCAGGTCGGGCGAGCAGTACTTC

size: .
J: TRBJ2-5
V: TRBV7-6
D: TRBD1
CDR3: CASSVGPGQGGETQYF
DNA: TGTGCCAGCAGCGTGGGCCCGGGACAGGGAGGGGAGACCCAGTACTTC

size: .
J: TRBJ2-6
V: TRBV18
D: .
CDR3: CASSPQGAGVTYTSGANVLTF
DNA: TGTGCCAGCTCACCTCAGGGGGCGGGGGTTACCTATACCTCCGGGGCCAACGTCCTGACTTTC

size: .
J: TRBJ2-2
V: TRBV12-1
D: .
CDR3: CASSPIAGGQDTGELFF
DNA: TGTGCCAGCAGCCCGATAGCGGGGGGGCAGGACACCGGGGAGCTGTTTTTT

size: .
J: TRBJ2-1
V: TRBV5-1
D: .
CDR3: CASSPDGQTYNEQFF
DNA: TGCGCCAGCAGCCCCGACGGACAAACCTACAATGAGCAGTTCTTC

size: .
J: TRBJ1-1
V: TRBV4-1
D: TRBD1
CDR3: CASSQAGQGARTEAFF
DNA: TGCGCCAGCAGCCAAGCGGGACAGGGGGCCCGGACTGAAGCTTTCTTT

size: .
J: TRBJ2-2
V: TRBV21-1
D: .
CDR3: CASSKVLGGHRDTGELFF
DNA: TGTGCCAGCAGCAAAGTTCTGGGGGGCCACAGGGACACCGGGGAGCTGTTTTTT

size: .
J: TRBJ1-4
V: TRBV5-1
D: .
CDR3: CASSPGDLNEKLFF
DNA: TGCGCCAGCAGCCCAGGGGATTTGAATGAAAAACTGTTTTTT